Presented here are 28 T cell receptor beta chains from one specimen sequenced in a study of OX40 agonist ivuxolimab in advanced cancers. Produced via immunoSEQ multiplex PCR; TCRdb's table is partial and in-frame only. The data hold nearly 110,000 clones, with 75% to 95% observed a single time. Sequenced material: CD4+ or CD8+ T cells sorted from blood, taken in a trial of the OX40 agonist ivuxolimab. These receptors came from an adult with an advanced solid tumor such as melanoma, head and neck, liver or kidney cancer.

As for this clone: One end of the junction does not line up with germline, which may come from a read error. Different DNA sequences within this sample yield the same CDR3. The V gene is TRBV4-1, the J gene TRBJ2-7, with 12 bases fitting TRBD1. The CDR3 sequence is 15 residues long. Germline values: CDR1 MGHRA, CDR2 YSYEKL. CDR3: CASSPGQGAIYEQYF. CDR3 in DNA: TGTGCCAGCAGCCCGGGACAGGGGGCTATCTACGAGCAGTACTTC.

The chain recombines TRBV6-5 with TRBJ2-7, with TRBD2 as a possible D gene (5 bases). V gave up 0 bases and J gave up 2 bases, with 8 bases separating them. Per the germline V gene, CDR1 is MNHEY and CDR2 is SVGAGI. The CDR3 loop spans 14 amino acids. CDR3 residues: CASSYSATTYEQYF. In DNA, the CDR3 is TGTGCCAGCAGTTACTCGGCGACTACCTACGAGCAGTACTTC.

The chain is built from TRBV19 and TRBJ2-5, with TRBD2 matching over 10 bases. V lost 4 bases, J lost 3 bases, and 5 bases stayed unmatched. The germline gives CDR1 LNHDA, CDR2 SQIVND (reference sequence). The CDR3 is made up of 15 amino acids. The CDR3 loop is CASSSILAGEETQYF. CDR3 bases: TGTGCCAGTAGTAGTATCCTAGCGGGAGAAGAGACCCAGTACTTC.

V is TRBV27 and J is TRBJ2-1; 12 positions match TRBD2. V was clipped by 3 bases and J by 7 bases; unmatched bases: 10. CDR1 is MNHEY and CDR2 is SMNVEV in the germline V gene (reference sequence). The CDR3 spans 17 residues. This CDR3 is CASSFSLTSGSTNEQFF. In DNA form, the CDR3 reads TGTGCCAGCAGTTTCTCCCTGACTAGCGGGAGCACGAATGAGCAGTTCTTC.

This chain uses TRBV5-4 with TRBJ1-1; no definite D call. V lost 4 bases, J lost 6 bases, and 13 bases lay in between. CDR3 length: 13 amino acids. CDR1 is SGHNT, CDR2 YYREEE, per germline (reference sequence). The CDR3 spells CASSQLQVSEAFF. CDR3 DNA: TGTGCCAGCAGCCAGCTTCAGGTATCTGAAGCTTTCTTT.

J is TRBJ2-5 and V is TRBV9; D may match TRBD1 or TRBD2 (5 bases each). Matching the DNA end better, TRBJ2-7 makes the J call doubtful. Germline-derived CDR1 and CDR2 are SGDLS and YYNGEE. The CDR3 runs 14 residues. The DNA for the CDR3 is TGTGCCAGCAGCGTAGATGAGGGGTTCCGCGAGCAGTACTTC. It specifies CASSVDEGFREQYF.

The V call is TRBV9, the J call TRBJ2-7; 9 bases line up with TRBD2. V shed 2 bases and J 5 bases; nucleotides not matched to a gene: 8. Germline loops: CDR1 SGDLS, CDR2 YYNGEE. The CDR3 covers 15 residues. CDR3 nucleotides: TGTGCCAGCAGCGTTAGCGGGAGTTTCGTCGACGAGCAGTACTTC. Amino acid sequence: CASSVSGSFVDEQYF.

This clone was observed a handful of times. The V and J genes are TRBV27 and TRBJ1-1, with a tentative D call TRBD1 (6 bases). Trimming cost V 4 bases and J 6 bases, with 18 bases left between them. This CDR3 contains 15 residues. The V gene's germline CDR1 is MNHEY and CDR2 SMNVEV (reference sequence). In DNA form, the CDR3 reads TGTGCCAGCAGTTCAATATTCACAGGGTGGCCTGAAGCTTTCTTT. Its protein is CASSSIFTGWPEAFF.

V gene TRBV9 combines with J gene TRBJ2-7, with D uncertain. The CDR3 extends over 14 amino acids. V gave up 4 bases and J gave up 0 bases, with 11 bases separating them. CDR1 is SGDLS, CDR2 YYNGEE, per germline. In nucleotides, the CDR3 is TGTGCCAGCAGCCCCCTTTCAGCCTCCTACGAGCAGTACTTC. Its protein product is CASSPLSASYEQYF.

J is TRBJ1-1 and V is TRBV5-1; the D is unclear. V gave up 0 bases and J gave up 2 bases, with 14 bases separating them. Germline V gene sequence: CDR1 SGHRS, CDR2 YFSETQ. CDR3 length equals 16 residues. CDR3 nucleotide sequence: TGCGCCAGCAGCTTGGCTGCCGGACCCAAAAACACTGAAGCTTTCTTT. Protein product: CASSLAAGPKNTEAFF.

CDR3 nucleotide sequence: TGTGCCAGCACCCTGGGGACAGCCGCCCACACTGAAGCTTTCTTT. Residues: CASTLGTAAHTEAFF. V usage is TRBV28 and J usage is TRBJ1-1; 7 nucleotides line up with TRBD1. Per the germline V gene, CDR1 is MDHEN and CDR2 is SYDVKM. The CDR3 is 15 amino acids. J lost 3 bases, V lost 7 bases, and 11 bases had no gene match.

This chain links TRBV30 with TRBJ1-3, with a weak D call TRBD1 (5 bases). Deletions cut 0 bases from V and 2 bases from J, with 14 bases between. The CDR3 sequence is 16 residues long. Germline assignment: CDR1 GTSNPN and CDR2 SVGIG (reference sequence). As DNA, the CDR3 is TGTGCCTGGAGTGTACCAATGAGGGGAGCTGGAAACACCATATATTTT. It yields the protein CAWSVPMRGAGNTIYF.

The chain links TRBV12-5 to TRBJ2-7; no clear D. Germline V gene sequence: CDR1 LGHNT, CDR2 FRNRAP. Deletions cut 1 base from V and 2 bases from J, with 9 bases between. The CDR3 is 14 amino acids. CDR3 in amino acids: CASGLGIPTYEQYF. The CDR3 coding sequence is TGTGCTAGTGGTTTGGGAATACCAACCTACGAGCAGTACTTC.

The chain uses TRBV30 and TRBJ2-5; D is perhaps TRBD1 or TRBD2 (6 bases each). Germline CDR1 reads GTSNPN; CDR2 reads SVGIG (reference sequence). CDR3 size: 15 residues. The germline V and J ends were trimmed by 2 bases and 5 bases, with 18 bases remaining between them. The CDR3 DNA sequence: TGTGCCTGGAGTTCTGGGCAGGGGAGGTCGGAGACCCAGTACTTC. Its protein product is CAWSSGQGRSETQYF.

The V call is TRBV5-1, the J call TRBJ2-6; no firm D call. Germline V gives CDR1 SGHRS, CDR2 YFSETQ. Trimming pared 0 bases from V and 3 bases from J, leaving 10 bases between. The CDR3 totals 16 residues. CDR3 bases: TGCGCCAGCAGCTTGGGGAGTCCTGGTGGGGCCAACGTCCTGACTTTC. Residues: CASSLGSPGGANVLTF.

The V gene is TRBV30, the J gene TRBJ2-3, with TRBD2 matching over 14 bases. The germline CDR1 and CDR2 sequences are GTSNPN and SVGIG (reference sequence). Trimming cost V 3 bases and J 4 bases; bases outside gene matches: 6. The CDR3 length is 16 residues. In DNA, the CDR3 is TGTGCCTGGAGCGCGGGGACTAGCGGGAGTGCAGATACGCAGTATTTT. Amino acid sequence: CAWSAGTSGSADTQYF.

This chain uses TRBV5-6 with TRBJ2-3; no clear D. The CDR3 runs to 12 residues. Trimming removed 0 bases from V and 6 bases from J, with 5 bases in between. The germline CDR1 and CDR2 sequences are SGHDT and YYEEEE. The CDR3, as DNA: TGTGCCAGCAGCTTGGCCCAGGATACGCAGTATTTT. It codes for CASSLAQDTQYF.

As DNA, the CDR3 is TGTGCCAGCAGCTCCCGGACAACTTCCTACGAGCAGTACTTC. It translates to CASSSRTTSYEQYF. The chain combines TRBV5-4 with TRBJ2-7; tentatively, D is TRBD1 (5 bases). Trimming took 3 bases from V and 1 from J, leaving 11 bases between them. The germline CDR1 and CDR2 sequences are SGHNT and YYREEE (reference sequence). The CDR3 covers 14 residues. The full variable domain, with the rest looked up from reference TRBV5-4 and TRBJ2-7, is ETGVTQSPTHLIKTRGQQVTLRCSSQSGHNTVSWYQQALGQGPQFIFQYYREEENGRGNFPPRFSGLQFPNYSSELNVNALELDDSALYLCASSSRTTSYEQYFGPGTRLTVT.

J is TRBJ2-5 and V is TRBV15, with 7 bases that match TRBD1. Near its end, the DNA agrees better with TRBJ2-7, so the J call may be wrong. CDR1 is LNHNV, CDR2 YYDKDF, per germline (reference sequence). The CDR3 consists of 15 residues. CDR3 coding DNA: TGTGCCACCAGCAGAGAACGGGACAGCTCCTACGAGCAGTACTTC. Encoded protein: CATSRERDSSYEQYF.

The chain has TRBV19 and TRBJ1-2; 9 nucleotides match TRBD1. This CDR3 is 14 amino acids long. V lost 4 bases, J lost 6 bases, and 6 bases stayed unmatched. Per germline, CDR1 LNHDA and CDR2 SQIVND (reference sequence). CDR3 DNA: TGTGCCAGTAGTAAGATCGGGACAGGGAATGGCTACACCTTC. Protein product: CASSKIGTGNGYTF. Full variable domain (rest looked up from reference TRBV19 and TRBJ1-2): DGGITQSPKYLFRKEGQNVTLSCEQNLNHDAMYWYRQDPGQGLRLIYYSQIVNDFQKGDIAEGYSVSREKKESFPLTVTSAQKNPTAFYLCASSKIGTGNGYTFGSGTRLTVV.

J is TRBJ2-7 and V is TRBV7-8; D is undetermined. This CDR3 region has 12 residues. Per germline, CDR1 SGHVS and CDR2 FQNEAQ. Deletions cut 5 bases from V and 6 bases from J, with 11 bases between. The CDR3 nucleotides read TGTGCCAGCAGCCCCCAGGTTACCGAGCAGTACTTC. It is translated as CASSPQVTEQYF.

This rearrangement joins TRBV28 to TRBJ2-5, with D perhaps TRBD1 or TRBD2 (6 bases each). The J call may be incorrect, as the DNA end agrees better with TRBJ2-7. CDR1 and CDR2 (germline): MDHEN, SYDVKM. The CDR3 is 14 residues long. This CDR3 is CASSFQVGGHEQYF. As DNA, the CDR3 is TGTGCCAGCAGTTTCCAGGTAGGGGGGCACGAGCAGTACTTC.

With regard to this clone: In this CDR3 the conserved last residue, phenylalanine or tryptophan, is missing, so a read error is likely. This chain links TRBV5-6 with TRBJ2-7, with TRBD2 matching over 9 bases. This CDR3 is built from 15 residues. Germline-derived CDR1 and CDR2 are SGHDT and YYEEEE. Trimming removed 3 bases from V and 3 bases from J; junction bases left unmatched: 7. The CDR3 region has the DNA TGTGCCAGCAGCTGGGCGGGGGGGACTGGCTACGAGCAGTACCTC. Protein: CASSWAGGTGYEQYL.

The V call is TRBV28, the J call TRBJ1-2; possible D gene TRBD1, 5 bases. The CDR3 is 13 residues long. Germline CDR1 reads MDHEN; CDR2 reads SYDVKM. V was shortened by 3 bases and J by 8 bases, with 13 bases between the two germline ends. CDR3 residues: CASSFGGAPGYTF. The CDR3 region has the DNA TGTGCCAGCAGTTTTGGAGGGGCGCCCGGCTACACCTTC.

The genes are TRBV28 and TRBJ2-3; unclear D gene. The V gene lost 5 bases and the J gene lost 3 bases, with 15 bases spanning the gap. The CDR3 contains 15 residues. The germline CDR1 and CDR2 sequences are MDHEN and SYDVKM. CDR3 sequence: CASSTSWAGTDTQYF. Written as DNA, the CDR3 is TGTGCCAGCAGTACCTCTTGGGCCGGAACAGATACGCAGTATTTT. Full variable domain (missing parts from reference TRBV28 and TRBJ2-3): DVKVTQSSRYLVKRTGEKVFLECVQDMDHENMFWYRQDPGLGLRLIYFSYDVKMKEKGDIPEGYSVSREKKERFSLILESASTNQTSMYLCASSTSWAGTDTQYFGPGTRLTVL.

V and J are TRBV5-1 and TRBJ2-7, with D perhaps given as TRBD1 or TRBD2 (6 bases each). With 5 bases removed from V and 0 bases from J, the gap between germline ends came to 12 bases. The CDR3 spans 14 residues. Germline-derived CDR1 and CDR2 are SGHRS and YFSETQ. CDR3 sequence reads: CASRARGDSYEQYF. CDR3 nucleotide sequence: TGCGCCAGCAGAGCTAGGGGGGACTCCTACGAGCAGTACTTC.

The V gene is TRBV7-6, the J gene TRBJ1-1, with D possibly being TRBD1 (5 bases). V was pared by 2 bases and J by 0 bases, with 13 bases between. The CDR3 loop spans 16 amino acids. CDR1 SGHVS and CDR2 FNYEAQ come from the germline V gene. The CDR3 loop reads CASSLLRLGVNTEAFF. In DNA form, the CDR3 reads TGTGCCAGCAGCTTACTCAGGCTGGGGGTGAACACTGAAGCTTTCTTT.

This chain connects TRBV9 to TRBJ2-7, with D perhaps matching TRBD1 or TRBD2 (5 bases each). From germline, CDR1 is SGDLS and CDR2 YYNGEE. This CDR3 comprises 15 residues. V lost 4 bases and J lost 1, with 15 bases in between. This CDR3 is CASSPEGTLSYEQYF. The CDR3 region has the DNA TGTGCCAGCAGCCCAGAAGGGACCTTATCCTACGAGCAGTACTTC.